A selection of T cell receptor beta chains follows, all from one sample in a study. TCRdb ran MiXCR on the 5' RACE reads and lists one entry per CDR3 protein. Among approximately 60,000 distinct CDR3 sequences listed, 26% were seen once. Sequencing used tumor-infiltrating Tregs sorted from the breast tumor. Receptors were obtained from a female donor with breast cancer. Both conserved end residues are part of each CDR3. A D gene is named only where the DNA matches it firmly. Clone size is given for some rows only: seen once, a few or many times, or a class if the clone is expanded.

d_call	v_call	clone_size	j_call	cdr3_nt	cdr3_aa
-	TRBV6-6	few	TRBJ2-7	TGTGCCAGCACCGGGGTCGGTTTAAACGAGCAGTACTTC	CASTGVGLNEQYF
-	TRBV3-1	few	TRBJ2-5	TGTGCCAGCAGCCAAGTAGACGGTAGCGAGACCCAGTACTTC	CASSQVDGSETQYF
-	TRBV7-9	few	TRBJ2-1	TGTGCCATACCGGGACTTACCTACAATGAGCAGTTCTTC	CAIPGLTYNEQFF
-	TRBV4-1	few	TRBJ1-5	TGCGCCAGCAGCCAACTCGACATGGGCCTTAGCAATCAGCCCCAGCATTTT	CASSQLDMGLSNQPQHF
TRBD2	TRBV9	-	TRBJ2-7	TGTGCCAGCAGCGTAGTGGCGGGGGATGCCGAGCAGTACTTC	CASSVVAGDAEQYF
-	TRBV28	-	TRBJ1-5	TGTGCCAGCAGTTTATACCTTCAGCCCCAGCATTTT	CASSLYLQPQHF
-	TRBV30	many	TRBJ1-1	TGTGCCTGGAGTGTACTCGATGGGACTGAAGCTTTCTTT	CAWSVLDGTEAFF
-	TRBV5-6	-	TRBJ2-7	TGTGCCAGCAGCTTAGGTGGCGGATATGTGTACGAGCAGTACTTC	CASSLGGGYVYEQYF
TRBD2	TRBV9	-	TRBJ2-1	TGTGCCAGCAGCGTAGAGGGACTAGGCTCCTACAATGAGCAGTTCTTC	CASSVEGLGSYNEQFF
-	TRBV11-2	few	TRBJ1-5	TGTGCCAGCAGCTCTCCGGGGAGCAATCAGCCCCAGCATTTT	CASSSPGSNQPQHF
-	TRBV6-5	few	TRBJ1-1	TGTGCCAGCGGTTACTTAAAACAACAGGGTATCACTGAAGCTTTCTTT	CASGYLKQQGITEAFF
-	TRBV6-8	many	TRBJ1-2	TGTGCCAGCAGTTACACCAAGGGACTACCTAACTATGGCTACACCTTC	CASSYTKGLPNYGYTF
-	TRBV24-1	once	TRBJ2-1	TGTGCCACCAGTGATCAAGGAGTGGGGTACAATGAGCAGTTCTTC	CATSDQGVGYNEQFF
-	TRBV3-1	few	TRBJ2-5	TGTGCCAGCAGCCAAGAGGGGACTCTTGAGGAGACCCAGTACTTC	CASSQEGTLEETQYF
-	TRBV5-6	many	TRBJ1-2	TGTGCCAGCAGCGGGCCCGGGGCTGGCTACACCTTC	CASSGPGAGYTF
-	TRBV9	few	TRBJ1-6	TGTGCCAGCAGCATAGGACAACAGCGCTCCTATAATTCACCCCTCCACTTT	CASSIGQQRSYNSPLHF
-	TRBV20-1	-	TRBJ2-1	TGCAGTGCTAGAGATCTAACAGGGAACAATGAGCAGTTCTTC	CSARDLTGNNEQFF
-	TRBV6-5	few	TRBJ2-5	TGTGCCAGCACCCAGAGTCTAAGGGAACGGTGGGAGACCCAGTACTTC	CASTQSLRERWETQYF
-	TRBV4-2	many	TRBJ2-1	TGTGCCAGCAGCCAAGAGAGTAATGCCTACAATGAGCAGTTCTTC	CASSQESNAYNEQFF
TRBD2	TRBV9	-	TRBJ2-2	TGTGCCAGCAGCGTATGGGGCAGCGGGGGGGCCGCGAACACCGGGGAGCTGTTTTTT	CASSVWGSGGAANTGELFF
-	TRBV7-9	-	TRBJ2-2	TGTGCCAGCGGCTCTCCCCGAGCACAGGGTTCCGGGGAGCTGTTTTTT	CASGSPRAQGSGELFF
-	TRBV6-1	few	TRBJ1-2	TGTGCCAGCAGGGATCGACAGGTCTACTATCATGGCTACACCTTC	CASRDRQVYYHGYTF
-	TRBV20-1	many	TRBJ1-1	TGCAGTGCTAGGAGTGCAGGAATGAACACTGAAGCTTTCTTT	CSARSAGMNTEAFF
-	TRBV7-3	-	TRBJ2-7	TGTGCCAGCAGTATTTTACAGGGAGACTACGAGCAGTACTTC	CASSILQGDYEQYF
-	TRBV20-1	-	TRBJ2-3	TGCAGTGCTCCCACCGGCACAGATACGCAGTATTTT	CSAPTGTDTQYF
-	TRBV3-1	few	TRBJ1-5	TGTGCCAGCAGCCAAGGGCAAAGGGATCAGCCCCAGCATTTT	CASSQGQRDQPQHF
-	TRBV7-2	few	TRBJ1-2	TGCGCCAGCAGCTTAGTCTATGGCTACACCTTC	CASSLVYGYTF
-	TRBV12-3/TRBV12-4	-	TRBJ2-5	TGTGCCAGCAGTTTGGTCCGAGCGGACAAAACGGAGACCCAGTACTTC	CASSLVRADKTETQYF
-	TRBV29-1	-	TRBJ1-2	TGCAGCGTTGAGCCGAGACGGGGTAACTGTGGCTACACCTTC	CSVEPRRGNCGYTF
TRBD1	TRBV6-1	medium-sized	TRBJ2-5	TGTGCCAGCAGTGAACAGACAGGGCCTAAAGAGACCCAGTACTTC	CASSEQTGPKETQYF
-	TRBV4-2	-	TRBJ2-7	TGTGCCAGCAGCCAAGCTGGGGGCTCCTACGAGCAGTACTTC	CASSQAGGSYEQYF
TRBD1	TRBV7-2	-	TRBJ2-1	TGTGCCAGCAGCTTAGACAGGGGGAGACTCAATGAGCAGTTCTTC	CASSLDRGRLNEQFF
-	TRBV3-2	few	TRBJ2-1	TGTGCCAGCAGCCGGAATCTAGCGGGAGGGCCCTATAAGCAGTTCTTC	CASSRNLAGGPYKQFF
-	TRBV6-1	-	TRBJ1-1	TGTGCCAGCAGTGAGGGGAAGGAGGCTGAAGCTTTCTTT	CASSEGKEAEAFF
TRBD1	TRBV13	once	TRBJ1-1	TGTGCCAGCAGCTTAGGACAGGGGATAATGTTGACTGAAGCTTTCTTT	CASSLGQGIMLTEAFF
-	TRBV6-1	-	TRBJ2-2	TGTGCCAGCAGTCAATCCCGGACAGCCCCCGGGGAGCTGTTTTTT	CASSQSRTAPGELFF
-	TRBV7-3	many	TRBJ2-2	TGTGCCAGCAGCTCTAGGGTTAGCGGGGAGCTGTTTTTT	CASSSRVSGELFF